In this sample, the clone carrying this T cell receptor (beta chain) turned up a few times. The sample belongs to a study of blood T cells in healthy people across ages. Staff drew roughly 10 milliliters of peripheral blood from each donor. V was pared by 2 bases and J by 3 bases, with 8 bases of the junction left unmatched. Germline CDR1 and CDR2: SGHRS and YFSETQ. The CDR3 is made up of 17 amino acids. For the second PCR, which ran for roughly 7 to 11 cycles, a sample-barcoded 5' primer and a J-beta primer mix were used. Via MiXCR, TCRdb re-called the 5' RACE reads, giving one row per CDR3 protein. The sample includes roughly 550,000 distinct CDR3 sequences, nearly 25% of them seen just once. The sample was also reused in another study, on T cells of mothers and their children. That study adds: Using roughly 1.4 ug per 15 ul, all extracted RNA underwent cDNA synthesis.

The genes are TRBV5-1 and TRBJ2-2, with 9 bases fitting TRBD2. Sequencing was performed on blood. The TCR was taken from a boy under 18 in good health. The CDR3 spells CASSFLLAGGYTGELFF. CDR3 nucleotides: TGCGCCAGCAGCTTCTTGTTGGCGGGAGGGTACACCGGGGAGCTGTTTTTT.